The 17 T cell receptor beta chains below were found in one sample sequenced in a study of identical twins. TCRdb analysed the 5' RACE reads with MiXCR anew, one entry per CDR3 protein. This sample carries about 210,000 distinct CDR3 sequences, over 8% of them seen once, and the ten largest clones take over 4.5%. Source material: memory (CD45RO+) T cells sorted from blood. These receptors all stem from a woman aged 18-30 years in good health.

V and J are TRBV29-1 and TRBJ2-1, with 7 bases that match TRBD2. CDR1 is SQVTM, CDR2 ANQGSEA, per germline. This CDR3 comprises 11 residues. With V trimmed by 7 bases and J by 10 bases, 7 bases remained unmatched. CDR3 in DNA: TGCAGCGGTCGGGGGGTTGAGGAGCAGTTCTTC. Protein: CSGRGVEEQFF.

This clonotype appeared a few times. The gene calls are TRBV6-1 and TRBJ1-2, with 7 nucleotides matching TRBD1. J lost 6 bases, V lost 6 bases, and 13 bases had no gene match. Per the germline V gene, CDR1 is MNHNS and CDR2 is SASEGT. CDR3 length: 15 amino acids. CDR3 in amino acids: CASSRQGNGFNGYTF. CDR3 DNA sequence: TGTGCCAGCAGCCGACAGGGAAATGGCTTCAATGGCTACACCTTC.

This clonotype was recorded at least ten times. The chain employs TRBV12-3 or TRBV12-4 and TRBJ2-5; D may match TRBD1 or TRBD2 (6 bases each). This CDR3 contains 14 residues. The V gene lost 7 bases and the J gene lost 3 bases, with 15 bases spanning the gap. CDR3 loop: CASTSGDIKETQYF. The CDR3, as DNA: TGTGCCAGCACCTCGGGGGACATAAAAGAGACCCAGTACTTC.

To note about this clonotype: At one end, the junction sequence differs from germline, possibly due to a read error. The chain links TRBV18 to TRBJ1-6; TRBD1 matches at 7 bases. Germline V gene lookup returns CDR1 KGHSH and CDR2 LQKENI. This CDR3 comprises 15 residues. CDR3 region: CASSPQGYGNSPLHF. The CDR3 DNA reads as TGTGCCAGCTCTCCACAGGGGTACGGTAATTCACCCCTCCACTTT.

The genes are TRBV6-2 or TRBV6-3 and TRBJ1-1, with 8 bases aligning to TRBD1. J was trimmed by 1 base and V by 7 bases; bases with no gene match: 14. CDR1 MNHEY and CDR2 SVGEGT come from the germline V gene. The CDR3 consists of 17 residues. In nucleotides, the CDR3 is TGTGCCAGCACTAACGGGGGCCTGACAGGGGAGAACACTGAAGCTTTCTTT. Protein: CASTNGGLTGENTEAFF.

This clonotype came up a few times. V and J are TRBV7-8 and TRBJ2-3, with 9 nucleotides matching TRBD2. Looked up from germline, CDR1 is SGHVS and CDR2 is FQNEAQ. There are 16 residues in the CDR3. Losses at the gene ends were 4 bases for V and 4 bases for J; bases not matched to a gene: 9. CDR3 sequence: CASSSRRGGVSDTQYF. CDR3 nucleotides: TGTGCCAGCAGCTCCCGGCGGGGGGGCGTTTCAGATACGCAGTATTTT.

The table lists this clonotype with a few counts. The chain couples TRBV2 to TRBJ2-2; no clear D. Trimming took 8 bases from V and 2 from J, leaving 12 bases between them. The CDR3 spans 14 residues. Germline V gene lookup returns CDR1 SNHLY and CDR2 FYNNEI. The DNA of the CDR3 is TGTGCCAGCCGTTGGGGTACTAACACCGGGGAGCTGTTTTTT. It encodes CASRWGTNTGELFF.

This clonotype has only a few counts. This chain connects TRBV3-1 to TRBJ1-2; tentative D call: TRBD1 (5 bases). CDR3 length: 12 residues. CDR1 and CDR2 from the germline V gene are LGHDT and YNNKEL (reference sequence). V lost 6 bases and J 8 bases, leaving 13 bases between the germline ends. The CDR3 DNA is TGTGCCAGCAGGCCCAACAGGCGCGGCTACACCTTC. The encoded protein is CASRPNRRGYTF.

The chain joins TRBV20-1 to TRBJ1-1; tentatively, D is TRBD1 (6 bases). Germline loops: CDR1 DFQATT, CDR2 SNEGSKA (reference sequence). The germline V and J ends were trimmed by 6 bases and 3 bases, with 17 bases remaining between them. This CDR3 region has 14 residues. The CDR3 DNA reads TGCAGTGCAGCCCTCGGACAGACCTACACTGAAGCTTTCTTT. Translating it yields CSAALGQTYTEAFF.

The V gene is TRBV6-1, the J gene TRBJ2-2, with D possibly TRBD2 on 6 matching bases. CDR1 is MNHNS and CDR2 is SASEGT in the germline V gene. The CDR3 covers 14 residues. V gave up 6 bases and J gave up 5 bases, with 13 bases separating them. The CDR3 sequence is CASSGTRGTGELFF. CDR3 nucleotides: TGTGCCAGCAGCGGGACTCGGGGGACCGGGGAGCTGTTTTTT.

V usage is TRBV27 and J usage is TRBJ1-2, with D perhaps matching TRBD1 (6 bases). There are 15 residues in the CDR3. CDR1 and CDR2 (germline): MNHEY, SMNVEV (reference sequence). The V and J ends lost 1 base and 7 bases respectively, with 16 bases between them. The CDR3 DNA follows: TGTGCCAGCAGTTTATGGGGGCGTAGCGAGGGTGGCTACACCTTC. Amino acid sequence: CASSLWGRSEGGYTF.

This clonotype showed up just a few times. This sequence joins TRBV3-1 and TRBJ2-1, with D perhaps matching TRBD1 (6 bases). Between the trimmed V and J ends, which lost 2 bases and 1 base, there was a span of 9 bases. Germline lookup yields CDR1 LGHDT and CDR2 YNNKEL (reference sequence). CDR3 size: 15 residues. The DNA of the CDR3 is TGTGCCAGCAGCCAATTTACAGGGTCCTACAATGAGCAGTTCTTC. Translation gives CASSQFTGSYNEQFF.

This clonotype was counted ten times or more. The chain combines TRBV7-2 with TRBJ1-6, with TRBD1 as a possible D gene (5 bases). CDR1 SGHTA and CDR2 FQGNSA come from the germline V gene. The V gene lost 4 bases and the J gene lost 1 base, with 11 bases spanning the gap. This CDR3 has 16 residues. Here the CDR3 DNA reads TGTGCCAGCAGCTCGGTTTGGGGGTCCTATAATTCACCCCTCCACTTT. It codes for CASSSVWGSYNSPLHF.

This clonotype was picked up a small number of times. This chain uses TRBV6-1 with TRBJ2-7; 10 bases fit TRBD1. There are 14 residues in the CDR3. Trimming cost V 6 bases and J 6 bases; bases outside gene matches: 8. Per germline, CDR1 MNHNS and CDR2 SASEGT. The chain's CDR3 is CASRPGQGNREQYF. The CDR3 DNA sequence: TGTGCCAGCAGACCGGGACAGGGGAATCGCGAGCAGTACTTC.

This clonotype was detected only a few times. V and J are TRBV10-3 and TRBJ2-7, with D unclear. The CDR3 length is 14 residues. Germline V gives CDR1 ENHRY, CDR2 SYGVKD. Trimming removed 2 bases from V and 6 bases from J, with 14 bases in between. The chain's CDR3 is CAISEVGNSVEQYF. Here the CDR3 DNA reads TGTGCCATCAGTGAGGTAGGGAACTCCGTCGAGCAGTACTTC.

Only a few counts were recorded for this clonotype. V usage is TRBV4-3 and J usage is TRBJ2-1; 9 nucleotides align to TRBD1. Looked up from germline, CDR1 is LGHNA and CDR2 is YSLEER. The CDR3 loop spans 17 amino acids. J was trimmed by 8 bases and V by 3 bases; bases with no gene match: 14. CDR3 sequence: CASSQGLGTGFVDEQFF. The DNA for the CDR3 is TGCGCCAGCAGCCAGGGACTTGGGACAGGGTTTGTCGATGAGCAGTTCTTC.

This clonotype has at least ten counts. This sequence joins TRBV25-1 and TRBJ1-5; 9 nucleotides line up with TRBD1. The CDR3 extends over 15 amino acids. V shed 5 bases and J 9 bases; nucleotides not matched to a gene: 11. The V gene's germline CDR1 is MGHDK and CDR2 SYGVNS. This chain's CDR3 is CASSPGQGTLGPQHF. The CDR3 DNA follows: TGTGCCAGCAGTCCGGGACAGGGTACCCTGGGGCCCCAGCATTTT. Using reference TRBV25-1 and TRBJ1-5 for the parts outside the CDR3, the full variable domain is EADIYQTPRYLVIGTGKKITLECSQTMGHDKMYWYQQDPGMELHLIHYSYGVNSTEKGDLSSESTVSRIRTEHFPLTLESARPSHTSQYLCASSPGQGTLGPQHFGDGTRLSIL.